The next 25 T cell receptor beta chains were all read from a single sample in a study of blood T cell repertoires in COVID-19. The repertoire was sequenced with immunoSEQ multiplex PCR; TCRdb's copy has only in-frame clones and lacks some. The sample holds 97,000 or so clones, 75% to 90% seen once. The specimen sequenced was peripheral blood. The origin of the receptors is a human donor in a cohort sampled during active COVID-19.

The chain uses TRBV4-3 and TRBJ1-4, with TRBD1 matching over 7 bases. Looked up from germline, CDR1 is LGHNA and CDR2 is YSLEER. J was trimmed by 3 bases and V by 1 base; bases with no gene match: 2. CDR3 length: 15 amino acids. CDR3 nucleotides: TGCGCCAGCAGCCAAGGAGGGACAGCTAATGAAAAACTGTTTTTT. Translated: CASSQGGTANEKLFF.

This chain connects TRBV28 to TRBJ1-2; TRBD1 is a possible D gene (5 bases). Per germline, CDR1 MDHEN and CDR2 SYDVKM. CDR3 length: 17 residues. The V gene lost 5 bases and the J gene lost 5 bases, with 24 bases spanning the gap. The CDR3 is CASSANPGPGYGYGYTF. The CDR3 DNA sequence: TGTGCCAGCAGTGCCAACCCCGGTCCAGGGTATGGTTATGGCTACACCTTC.

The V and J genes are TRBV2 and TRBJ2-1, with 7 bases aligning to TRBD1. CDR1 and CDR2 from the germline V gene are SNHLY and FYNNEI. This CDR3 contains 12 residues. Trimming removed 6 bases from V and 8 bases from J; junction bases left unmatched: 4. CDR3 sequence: CASRNRGDEQFF. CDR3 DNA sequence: TGTGCCAGCAGAAACAGGGGTGATGAGCAGTTCTTC.

CDR3 protein: CASSREQYF. The CDR3, as DNA: TGTGCCAGCAGTCGCGAGCAGTACTTC. The V call is TRBV12-3 or TRBV12-4, the J call TRBJ2-7, with D uncertain. V was shortened by 5 bases and J by 6 bases, with 2 bases between the two germline ends. CDR3 length: 9 amino acids.

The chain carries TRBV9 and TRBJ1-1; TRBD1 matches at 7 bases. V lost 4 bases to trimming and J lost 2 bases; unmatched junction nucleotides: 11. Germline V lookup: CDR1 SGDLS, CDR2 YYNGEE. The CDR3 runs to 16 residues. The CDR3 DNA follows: TGTGCCAGCAGCCGACTGACAGGGAGTGGTAACACTGAAGCTTTCTTT. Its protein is CASSRLTGSGNTEAFF. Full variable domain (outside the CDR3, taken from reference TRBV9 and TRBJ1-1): DSGVTQTPKHLITATGQRVTLRCSPRSGDLSVYWYQQSLDQGLQFLIQYYNGEERAKGNILERFSAQQFPDLHSELNLSSLELGDSALYFCASSRLTGSGNTEAFFGQGTRLTVV.

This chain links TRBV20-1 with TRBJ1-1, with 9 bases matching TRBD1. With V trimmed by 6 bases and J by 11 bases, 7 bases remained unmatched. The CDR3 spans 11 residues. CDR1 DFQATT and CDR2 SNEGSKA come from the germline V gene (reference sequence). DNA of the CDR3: TGCAGTGCCCAACAGGGGGCGGGCGCTTTCTTT. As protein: CSAQQGAGAFF.

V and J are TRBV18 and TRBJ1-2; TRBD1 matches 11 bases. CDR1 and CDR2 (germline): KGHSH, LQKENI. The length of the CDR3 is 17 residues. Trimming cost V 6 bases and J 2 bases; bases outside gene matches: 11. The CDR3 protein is CASSTAYRTGGNYGYTF. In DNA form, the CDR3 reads TGTGCCAGCTCTACGGCCTACCGGACAGGGGGCAACTATGGCTACACCTTC.

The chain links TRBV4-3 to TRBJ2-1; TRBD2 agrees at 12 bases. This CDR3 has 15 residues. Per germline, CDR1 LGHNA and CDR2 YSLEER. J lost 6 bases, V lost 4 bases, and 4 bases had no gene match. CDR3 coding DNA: TGCGCCAGCAGCCTGACTAGCGGGGGTAGCAATGAGCAGTTCTTC. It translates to CASSLTSGGSNEQFF.

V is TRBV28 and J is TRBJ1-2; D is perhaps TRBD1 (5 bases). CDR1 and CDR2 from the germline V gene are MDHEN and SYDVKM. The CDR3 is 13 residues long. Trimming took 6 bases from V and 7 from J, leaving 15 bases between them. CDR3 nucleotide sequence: TGTGCCAGCAGGCCTGGGGCGGTGAGTGGCTACACCTTC. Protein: CASRPGAVSGYTF.

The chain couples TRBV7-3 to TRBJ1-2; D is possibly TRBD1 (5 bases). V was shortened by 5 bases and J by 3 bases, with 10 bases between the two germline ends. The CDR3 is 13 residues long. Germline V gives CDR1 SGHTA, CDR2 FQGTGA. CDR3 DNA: TGTGCCAGCAGCCCGGGGGGGTACTATGGCTACACCTTC. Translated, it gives CASSPGGYYGYTF.

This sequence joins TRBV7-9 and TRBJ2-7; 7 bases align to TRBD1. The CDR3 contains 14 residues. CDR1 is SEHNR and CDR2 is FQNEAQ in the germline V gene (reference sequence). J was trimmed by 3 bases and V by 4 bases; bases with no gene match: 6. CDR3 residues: CASSWTGDVYEQYF. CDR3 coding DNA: TGTGCCAGCAGCTGGACAGGCGACGTCTACGAGCAGTACTTC. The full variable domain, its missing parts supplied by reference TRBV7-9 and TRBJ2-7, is DTGVSQNPRHKITKRGQNVTFRCDPISEHNRLYWYRQTLGQGPEFLTYFQNEAQLEKSRLLSDRFSAERPKGSFSTLEIQRTEQGDSAMYLCASSWTGDVYEQYFGPGTRLTVT.

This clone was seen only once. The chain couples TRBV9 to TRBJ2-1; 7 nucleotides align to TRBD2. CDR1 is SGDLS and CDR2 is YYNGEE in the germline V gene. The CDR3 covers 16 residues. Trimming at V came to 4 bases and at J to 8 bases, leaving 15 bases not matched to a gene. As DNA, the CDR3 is TGTGCCAGCAGCCCCCGACTAGCAGCCCAGGTGGATGAGCAGTTCTTC. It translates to CASSPRLAAQVDEQFF.

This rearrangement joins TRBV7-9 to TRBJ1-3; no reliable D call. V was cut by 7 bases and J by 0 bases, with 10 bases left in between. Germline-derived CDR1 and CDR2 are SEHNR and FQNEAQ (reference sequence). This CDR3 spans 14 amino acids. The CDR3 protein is CASTDRSSGNTIYF. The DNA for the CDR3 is TGTGCCAGCACCGACCGGAGCTCTGGAAACACCATATATTTT.

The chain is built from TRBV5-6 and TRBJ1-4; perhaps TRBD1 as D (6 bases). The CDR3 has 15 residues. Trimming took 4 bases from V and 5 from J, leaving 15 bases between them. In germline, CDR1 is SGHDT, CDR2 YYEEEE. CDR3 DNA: TGTGCCAGCAGCGCCGACAGGCGTAGGAATGAAAAACTGTTTTTT. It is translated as CASSADRRRNEKLFF.

The CDR3 DNA is TGTGCCAGCACTGCACGGTCTCACACAGATACGCAGTATTTT. Translation gives CASTARSHTDTQYF. The V and J genes are TRBV11-2 and TRBJ2-3; D remains ambiguous. The CDR3 runs 14 residues. Germline CDR1 reads SGHAT; CDR2 reads FQNNGV. V lost 7 bases, J lost 2 bases, and 13 bases lay in between.

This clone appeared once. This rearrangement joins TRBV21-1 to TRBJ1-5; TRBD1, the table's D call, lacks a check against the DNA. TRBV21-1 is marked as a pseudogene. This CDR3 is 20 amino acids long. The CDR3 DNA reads TGTGCCAGCAGCAAATGGAGTGGACAGGGCCCATTTCGGAGCAATCAGCCCCAGCATTTT. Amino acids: CASSKWSGQGPFRSNQPQHF.

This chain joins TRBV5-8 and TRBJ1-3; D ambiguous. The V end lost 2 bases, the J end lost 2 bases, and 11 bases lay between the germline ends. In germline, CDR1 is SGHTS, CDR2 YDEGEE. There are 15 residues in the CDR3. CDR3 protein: CASSFRSHAGNTIYF. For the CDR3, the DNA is TGTGCCAGCAGCTTTCGGTCTCATGCTGGAAACACCATATATTTT.

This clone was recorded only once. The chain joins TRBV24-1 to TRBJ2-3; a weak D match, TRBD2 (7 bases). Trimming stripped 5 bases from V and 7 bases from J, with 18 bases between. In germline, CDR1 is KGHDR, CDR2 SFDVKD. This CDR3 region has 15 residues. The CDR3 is CATSGGGGGSNTQYF. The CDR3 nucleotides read TGTGCCACCAGTGGGGGGGGCGGGGGCTCCAATACGCAGTATTTT.

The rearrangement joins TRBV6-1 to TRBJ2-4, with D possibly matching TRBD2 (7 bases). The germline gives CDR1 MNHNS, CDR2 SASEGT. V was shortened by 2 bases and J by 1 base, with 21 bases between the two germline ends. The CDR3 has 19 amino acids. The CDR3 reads CASSESPGGGDRAKNIQYF. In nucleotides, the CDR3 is TGTGCCAGCAGTGAAAGCCCAGGCGGGGGAGACAGGGCCAAAAACATTCAGTACTTC.

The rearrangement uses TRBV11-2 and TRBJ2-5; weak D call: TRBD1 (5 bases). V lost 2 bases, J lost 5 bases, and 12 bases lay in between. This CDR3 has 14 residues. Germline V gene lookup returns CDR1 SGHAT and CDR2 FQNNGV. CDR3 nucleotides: TGTGCCAGCAGCTTACTAGGGGTCGGGGAGACCCAGTACTTC. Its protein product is CASSLLGVGETQYF.

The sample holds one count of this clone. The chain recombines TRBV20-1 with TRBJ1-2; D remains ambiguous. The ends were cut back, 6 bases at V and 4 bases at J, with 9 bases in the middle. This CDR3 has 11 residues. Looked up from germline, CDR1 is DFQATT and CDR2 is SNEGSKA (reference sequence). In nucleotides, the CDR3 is TGCAGTGCGTTCAGCGGCTATGGCTACACCTTC. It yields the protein CSAFSGYGYTF.

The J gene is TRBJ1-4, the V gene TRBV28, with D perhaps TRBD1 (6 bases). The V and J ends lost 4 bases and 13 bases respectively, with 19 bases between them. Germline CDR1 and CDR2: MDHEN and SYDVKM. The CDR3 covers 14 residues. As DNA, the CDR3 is TGTGCCAGCAGTTATGGACAGCCTCCCCGCCGACTGTTTTTT. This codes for CASSYGQPPRRLFF.

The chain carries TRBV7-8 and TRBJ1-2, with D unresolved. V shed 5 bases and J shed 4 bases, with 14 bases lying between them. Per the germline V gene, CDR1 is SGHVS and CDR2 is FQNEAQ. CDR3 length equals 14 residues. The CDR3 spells CASSPGRPIYGYTF. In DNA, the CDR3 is TGTGCCAGCAGCCCCGGGAGGCCGATCTATGGCTACACCTTC.

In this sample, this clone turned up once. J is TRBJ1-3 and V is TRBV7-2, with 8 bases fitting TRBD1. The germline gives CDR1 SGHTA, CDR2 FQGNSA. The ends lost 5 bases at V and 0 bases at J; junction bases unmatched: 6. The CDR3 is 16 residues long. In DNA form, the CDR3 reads TGTGCCAGCAGCCCAGGGGGCACCAACTCTGGAAACACCATATATTTT. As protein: CASSPGGTNSGNTIYF.

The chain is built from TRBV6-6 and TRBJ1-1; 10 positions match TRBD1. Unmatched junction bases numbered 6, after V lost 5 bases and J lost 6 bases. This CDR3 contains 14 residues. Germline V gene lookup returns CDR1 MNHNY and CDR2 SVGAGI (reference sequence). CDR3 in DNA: TGTGCCAGCAGTGGACGTGGACAGGGGGCTGAAGCTTTCTTT. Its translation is CASSGRGQGAEAFF.